The 29 T cell receptor beta chains presented below share a single source sample, sequenced in a study of blood T cell repertoires in COVID-19. This table comes from immunoSEQ multiplex PCR, and its TCRdb copy is limited to in-frame clones, with some not included. Among roughly 88,000 clones listed, roughly 80% were seen once. Input material: peripheral blood. These TCRs come from a woman of 80 years or more with active or convalescent COVID-19.

The chain couples TRBV19 to TRBJ1-4, with a possible D match to TRBD1 (5 bases). The length of the CDR3 is 16 residues. V was shortened by 6 bases and J by 8 bases, with 22 bases between the two germline ends. Germline V gene data show CDR1 as LNHDA and CDR2 as SQIVND (reference sequence). CDR3 sequence: CASSPLRDWDREKLFF. The CDR3 DNA sequence: TGTGCCAGTAGCCCATTACGGGACTGGGATCGGGAAAAACTGTTTTTT.

CDR3 sequence (DNA): TGTGCCAGCAGTAATGGACAGATTGACACTGAAGCTTTCTTT. Encoded protein: CASSNGQIDTEAFF. The gene calls are TRBV6-5 and TRBJ1-1; possibly TRBD1 for D (6 bases). V dropped 5 bases and J dropped 3 bases, with 13 bases sitting between them. CDR1 MNHEY and CDR2 SVGAGI come from the germline V gene. The CDR3 spans 14 residues.

The J gene is TRBJ2-3, the V gene TRBV3-1 (or the pseudogene TRBV3-2); D might be TRBD2 (6 bases). CDR1 LGHDT and CDR2 YNNKEL come from the germline V gene (reference sequence). Trimming removed 0 bases at V and 7 bases at J, with 17 bases between. This CDR3 spans 16 amino acids. The CDR3 protein is CASSQERGTSGNTQYF. CDR3 coding DNA: TGTGCCAGCAGCCAAGAGCGCGGGACGAGTGGTAATACGCAGTATTTT.

This chain uses TRBV19 with TRBJ2-1, with 10 bases matching TRBD2. J gave up 10 bases and V 5 bases, and 5 bases lay outside the gene matches. CDR1 and CDR2 from the germline V gene are LNHDA and SQIVND (reference sequence). The CDR3 runs 13 residues. The DNA for the CDR3 is TGTGCCAGTAGTCCCCTAGCGGGAGTGGAGCAGTTCTTC. Translation gives CASSPLAGVEQFF.

CDR3 in DNA: TGTGCCAGCAGCGAGACTAGCGGACCCTTAGCCTACAATGAGCAGTTCTTC. Residues: CASSETSGPLAYNEQFF. The V and J genes are TRBV11-2 and TRBJ2-1, with 9 nucleotides matching TRBD2. Trimming cost V 5 bases and J 2 bases; bases outside gene matches: 10. This CDR3 has 17 amino acids. Germline CDR1 SGHAT, CDR2 FQNNGV.

The V gene is TRBV5-4, the J gene TRBJ2-7, with 9 bases matching TRBD2. The CDR3 covers 16 residues. V lost 5 bases, J lost 2 bases, and 11 bases stayed unmatched. The germline V gene encodes CDR1 SGHNT and CDR2 YYREEE (reference sequence). The CDR3 coding sequence is TGTGCCAGCAGGGATGCTAGCGGGACCAAACCCTACGAGCAGTACTTC. Its protein product is CASRDASGTKPYEQYF.

V and J are TRBV6-4 and TRBJ2-3; 9 positions match TRBD2. V was pared by 4 bases and J by 5 bases, with 4 bases of the junction left unmatched. Germline V gene sequence: CDR1 MRHNA, CDR2 SNTAGT. This CDR3 spans 14 amino acids. This CDR3 is CASSGGSGGDTQYF. The CDR3 DNA sequence: TGTGCCAGCAGTGGAGGTAGCGGGGGAGATACGCAGTATTTT.

This clone was seen just once. The chain couples TRBV2 to TRBJ2-1, with TRBD2 matching over 12 bases. CDR1 is SNHLY and CDR2 is FYNNEI in the germline V gene. The length of the CDR3 is 17 residues. With 7 bases clipped from V and 0 bases from J, the junction kept 7 bases outside the gene matches. CDR3 region: CASMGLAGGGSYNEQFF. The CDR3 bases are TGTGCCAGCATGGGGCTAGCGGGAGGGGGCTCCTACAATGAGCAGTTCTTC.

This clone was seen only a few times. The gene calls are TRBV5-1 and TRBJ2-1, with 9 nucleotides matching TRBD2. Trimming removed 3 bases from V and 0 bases from J; junction bases left unmatched: 1. The germline V gene has CDR1 SGHRS and CDR2 YFSETQ. The CDR3 runs to 15 residues. The CDR3 region is CASSWTSDSYNEQFF. The CDR3 DNA reads as TGCGCCAGCAGCTGGACTAGCGACTCCTACAATGAGCAGTTCTTC.

This clone has only a few counts. The V call is TRBV6-5, the J call TRBJ1-2; 7 positions match TRBD1. Per germline, CDR1 MNHEY and CDR2 SVGAGI. This CDR3 spans 12 amino acids. V gave up 6 bases and J gave up 8 bases; unmatched junction bases: 6. CDR3 nucleotides: TGTGCCAGCAGATATACAGGGGAGGGCTACACCTTC. Translation gives CASRYTGEGYTF.

The table lists this clone with a few counts. V is TRBV4-1 and J is TRBJ1-2; possible D gene TRBD1, 5 bases. Per germline, CDR1 MGHRA and CDR2 YSYEKL. The V and J ends lost 0 bases and 4 bases respectively, with 24 bases between them. This CDR3 contains 19 residues. The CDR3 region is CASSQDGGGFSPPRYGYTF. CDR3 DNA: TGCGCCAGCAGCCAAGATGGGGGGGGTTTCAGTCCACCTCGCTATGGCTACACCTTC.

V and J are TRBV7-8 and TRBJ1-2; D unresolved. This CDR3 region has 16 residues. Germline assignment: CDR1 SGHVS and CDR2 FQNEAQ. V lost 0 bases, J lost 4 bases, and 15 bases lay in between. Written as DNA, the CDR3 is TGTGCCAGCAGCTTAGCCGGGTCCCTCACGACCTATGGCTACACCTTC. As protein: CASSLAGSLTTYGYTF. The full variable domain, rest sourced from reference TRBV7-8 and TRBJ1-2, is GAGVSQSPRYKVAKRGQDVALRCDPISGHVSLFWYQQALGQGPEFLTYFQNEAQLDKSGLPSDRFFAERPEGSVSTLKIQRTQQEDSAVYLCASSLAGSLTTYGYTFGSGTRLTVV.

The chain has TRBV9 and TRBJ1-3; D gene uncertain. Trimming took 5 bases from V and 0 from J, leaving 9 bases between them. This CDR3 contains 14 residues. In germline, CDR1 is SGDLS, CDR2 YYNGEE. DNA for the CDR3: TGTGCCAGCAGTTCTCGGTACTCTGGAAACACCATATATTTT. Protein product: CASSSRYSGNTIYF.

The V gene is TRBV7-3, the J gene TRBJ1-1; no firm D call. The V gene lost 4 bases and the J gene lost 2 bases, with 5 bases spanning the gap. From germline, CDR1 is SGHTA and CDR2 FQGTGA. CDR3 size: 12 residues. The CDR3 spells CASSYTNTEAFF. For the CDR3, the DNA is TGTGCCAGCAGCTACACCAACACTGAAGCTTTCTTT.

V gene TRBV5-1 combines with J gene TRBJ2-3; weak D call: TRBD1 (5 bases). The CDR3 spans 14 residues. CDR1 SGHRS and CDR2 YFSETQ come from the germline V gene. Trimming pared 6 bases from V and 6 bases from J, leaving 17 bases between. This chain's CDR3 is CASTVDSALDTQYF. The CDR3 DNA reads TGCGCCAGCACGGTTGACAGTGCCCTTGATACGCAGTATTTT.

The chain joins TRBV18 to TRBJ2-2, with 8 bases lining up with TRBD1. From germline, CDR1 is KGHSH and CDR2 LQKENI. V dropped 0 bases and J dropped 5; count of bases not matched to a gene: 5. The CDR3 consists of 16 residues. As DNA, the CDR3 is TGTGCCAGCTCACCACCGGCGACAGGGGAGACCGGGGAGCTGTTTTTT. It yields the protein CASSPPATGETGELFF.

The genes are TRBV4-1 and TRBJ1-3, with TRBD1 as a possible D gene (5 bases). There are 16 residues in the CDR3. The V and J ends lost 0 bases and 0 bases respectively, with 9 bases between them. Germline V gene data show CDR1 as MGHRA and CDR2 as YSYEKL. As DNA, the CDR3 is TGCGCCAGCAGCCAAGATCGGGGGTTCTCTGGAAACACCATATATTTT. It translates to CASSQDRGFSGNTIYF.

The genes are TRBV4-1 and TRBJ2-7, with D tentatively TRBD2 (6 bases). The ends were cut back, 3 bases at V and 0 bases at J, with 12 bases in the middle. The CDR3 is made up of 15 amino acids. Germline CDR1 is MGHRA and CDR2 is YSYEKL. The CDR3: CASSQPGLNSYEQYF. The CDR3 DNA follows: TGCGCCAGCAGCCAGCCGGGACTCAACTCCTACGAGCAGTACTTC.

The V and J genes are TRBV7-8 and TRBJ2-2; TRBD2 matches at 10 bases. The CDR3 runs 17 residues. V was pared by 5 bases and J by 7 bases, with 13 bases of the junction left unmatched. Looked up from germline, CDR1 is SGHVS and CDR2 is FQNEAQ. CDR3 DNA sequence: TGTGCCAGCAGCCCAAGCCCAGCGGGAGGGCTAGGCGGGGAGCTGTTTTTT. Amino acid sequence: CASSPSPAGGLGGELFF. The variable domain in full, completed from reference TRBV7-8 and TRBJ2-2, reads GAGVSQSPRYKVAKRGQDVALRCDPISGHVSLFWYQQALGQGPEFLTYFQNEAQLDKSGLPSDRFFAERPEGSVSTLKIQRTQQEDSAVYLCASSPSPAGGLGGELFFGEGSRLTVL.

The chain links TRBV19 to TRBJ2-1; D remains unclear. The germline V gene has CDR1 LNHDA and CDR2 SQIVND (reference sequence). The V and J ends lost 5 bases and 3 bases respectively, with 17 bases between them. The length of the CDR3 is 16 residues. CDR3 region: CASSQVAELYYNEQFF. CDR3 nucleotide sequence: TGTGCCAGTAGTCAAGTTGCGGAGTTATACTACAATGAGCAGTTCTTC. Based on the CDR3 plus reference TRBV19 and TRBJ2-1, the full variable domain is DGGITQSPKYLFRKEGQNVTLSCEQNLNHDAMYWYRQDPGQGLRLIYYSQIVNDFQKGDIAEGYSVSREKKESFPLTVTSAQKNPTAFYLCASSQVAELYYNEQFFGPGTRLTVL.

This clone was seen more than once but under ten times. The gene calls are TRBV5-1 and TRBJ1-3, with no clear D. Trimming shortened V by 0 bases and J by 0 bases, and 10 bases separated the two germline ends. This CDR3 region has 16 residues. CDR1 and CDR2 from the germline V gene are SGHRS and YFSETQ. CDR3 region: CASSLGQAVSGNTIYF. The CDR3 coding sequence is TGCGCCAGCAGCTTGGGGCAGGCCGTCTCTGGAAACACCATATATTTT.

The chain carries TRBV7-9 and TRBJ2-5; D ambiguous. Trimming cost V 2 bases and J 5 bases, with 9 bases left between them. The CDR3 spans 13 residues. Germline V gene sequence: CDR1 SEHNR, CDR2 FQNEAQ (reference sequence). The CDR3 bases are TGTGCCAGCAGCTTAACCGGTGAGGAGACCCAGTACTTC. Protein sequence: CASSLTGEETQYF.

The chain recombines TRBV2 with TRBJ1-5; D is uncertain. The germline CDR1 and CDR2 sequences are SNHLY and FYNNEI. Trimming removed 3 bases at V and 1 base at J, with 10 bases between. The CDR3 has 15 residues. The CDR3 sequence: CASSERANSNQPQHF. The CDR3 nucleotides read TGTGCCAGCAGTGAGAGGGCGAACAGCAATCAGCCCCAGCATTTT.

The chain carries TRBV2 and TRBJ2-2; 8 bases fit TRBD2. This CDR3 region has 14 residues. V shed 5 bases, J shed 4 bases, and the junction held 3 bases outside the gene matches. Germline loops: CDR1 SNHLY, CDR2 FYNNEI. CDR3 nucleotide sequence: TGTGCCAGCAGTAGCGGGGGAAGCACCGGGGAGCTGTTTTTT. Its protein is CASSSGGSTGELFF.

This clone was detected only a few times. V gene TRBV4-3 combines with J gene TRBJ1-1; 7 nucleotides line up with TRBD1. Germline loops: CDR1 LGHNA, CDR2 YSLEER. This CDR3 has 15 residues. Trimming cost V 2 bases and J 0 bases; bases outside gene matches: 3. DNA for the CDR3: TGCGCCAGCAGCCAATTAGGGGGCCTGAACACTGAAGCTTTCTTT. This codes for CASSQLGGLNTEAFF.

The chain employs TRBV27 and TRBJ2-5, with D possibly TRBD2 on 7 matching bases. Trimming left V 6 bases short and J 5 bases short, with 25 bases between. The CDR3 covers 17 residues. Germline V CDR1 and CDR2: MNHEY, SMNVEV (reference sequence). This chain's CDR3 is CASSSRIWGGAGETQYF. The DNA of the CDR3 is TGTGCCAGCAGCTCCAGGATTTGGGGGGGGGCCGGGGAGACCCAGTACTTC.

There are a few counts of this clone. The chain joins TRBV20-1 to TRBJ2-7; D is ambiguous. The germline V and J ends were trimmed by 3 bases and 1 base, with 10 bases remaining between them. Germline V CDR1 and CDR2: DFQATT, SNEGSKA (reference sequence). The CDR3 extends over 13 amino acids. CDR3 sequence reads: CSASWASSYEQYF. CDR3 coding DNA: TGCAGTGCTAGTTGGGCCAGTTCCTACGAGCAGTACTTC.

The chain uses TRBV28 and TRBJ1-5; no definite D call. From germline, CDR1 is MDHEN and CDR2 SYDVKM. V was pared by 8 bases and J by 5 bases, with 7 bases between. The CDR3 loop spans 11 amino acids. CDR3 region: CASGLDQPQHF. The CDR3 nucleotides are TGTGCCAGCGGTCTAGATCAGCCCCAGCATTTT. Filled out from reference TRBV28 and TRBJ1-5, the complete variable domain reads DVKVTQSSRYLVKRTGEKVFLECVQDMDHENMFWYRQDPGLGLRLIYFSYDVKMKEKGDIPEGYSVSREKKERFSLILESASTNQTSMYLCASGLDQPQHFGDGTRLSIL.

This clone occurred a few times. The V call is TRBV9, the J call TRBJ1-1, with TRBD1 matching 8 bases. CDR3 length: 15 residues. Germline CDR1 is SGDLS and CDR2 is YYNGEE. Trimming took 3 bases from V and 1 from J; bases not matched to a gene: 5. CDR3 nucleotide sequence: TGTGCCAGCAGCGCAACAGGGGGAACGAACACTGAAGCTTTCTTT. The encoded protein is CASSATGGTNTEAFF.